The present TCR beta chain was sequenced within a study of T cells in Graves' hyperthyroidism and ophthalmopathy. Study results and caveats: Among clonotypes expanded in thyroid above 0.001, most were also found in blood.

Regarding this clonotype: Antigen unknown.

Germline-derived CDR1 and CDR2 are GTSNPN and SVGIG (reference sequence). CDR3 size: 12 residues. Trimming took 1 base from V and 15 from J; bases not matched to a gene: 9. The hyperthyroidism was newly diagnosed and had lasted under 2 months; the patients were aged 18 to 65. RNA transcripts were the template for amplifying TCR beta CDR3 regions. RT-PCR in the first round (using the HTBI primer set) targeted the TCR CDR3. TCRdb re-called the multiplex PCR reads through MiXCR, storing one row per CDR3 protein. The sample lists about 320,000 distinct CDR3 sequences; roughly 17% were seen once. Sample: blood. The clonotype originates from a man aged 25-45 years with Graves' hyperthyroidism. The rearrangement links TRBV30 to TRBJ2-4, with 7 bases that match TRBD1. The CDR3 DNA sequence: TGTGCCTGGAGTGGTGACCTGGGACAGAGGTACTTC. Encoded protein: CAWSGDLGQRYF.